A selection of T cell receptor beta chains follows, all from one sample in a study of yellow fever vaccine responses in identical twins. In TCRdb, the RT-PCR reads were re-called with MiXCR into one record per CDR3 protein. The sample gives about 5,800 distinct CDR3 sequences, approximately 70% of which show up once; 4% is in the top ten. The sample in question was T cells from blood (PBMCs), unsorted or a sorted subset (not recorded which), obtained before or after yellow fever vaccination (not recorded which). These receptors originate from a woman under 30 who received the yellow fever vaccine. Both conserved end residues are part of each CDR3. A D gene is named only where the DNA matches it firmly. Clone size is not always given. Where it is, it says once, few, many or a class for expanded clones.

CDR3 length	V gene	D gene	J gene	clone size	CDR3 protein	CDR3 DNA
16	TRBV10-1	TRBD1	TRBJ1-3	-	CASSDGQGAPGNTIYF	TGCGCCAGCAGTGATGGACAGGGGGCGCCTGGAAACACCATATATTTT
13	TRBV20-1	-	TRBJ2-7	few	CSARVPLSYEQYF	TGCAGTGCTAGGGTGCCGTTAAGCTACGAGCAGTACTTC
15	TRBV4-2	-	TRBJ2-7	few	CASSRELTASYEQYF	TGTGCCAGCAGCCGGGAGCTGACAGCTAGCTACGAGCAGTACTTC
15	TRBV29-1	TRBD1	TRBJ2-7	few	CSVRSGQDWVYEQYF	TGCAGCGTTCGGAGCGGACAGGACTGGGTCTACGAGCAGTACTTC
14	TRBV23-1	-	TRBJ2-7	-	CASSQAGKSYEQYF	TGCGCCAGCAGTCAAGCCGGGAAATCCTACGAGCAGTACTTC
16	TRBV5-1	TRBD2	TRBJ2-3	-	CASSLWTSGSTDTQYF	TGCGCCAGCAGCCTCTGGACTAGCGGAAGCACAGATACGCAGTATTTT
13	TRBV7-9	-	TRBJ2-5	-	CASSPGIVETQYF	TGTGCCAGCAGCCCCGGCATAGTTGAGACCCAGTACTTC
16	TRBV3-1	-	TRBJ1-5	-	CASSQGVIPIRQPQHF	TGTGCCAGCAGCCAAGGGGTAATTCCTATAAGGCAGCCCCAGCATTTT
15	TRBV4-3	-	TRBJ2-7	-	CASSQEIQVYYEQYF	TGCGCCAGCAGCCAAGAGATACAGGTTTACTACGAGCAGTACTTC
16	TRBV7-6	TRBD1	TRBJ2-7	few	CASSSVGGQGSYEQYF	TGTGCCAGCAGCTCGGTTGGCGGACAGGGATCGTACGAGCAGTACTTC
15	TRBV7-2	-	TRBJ2-5	-	CASSLAPRGLETQYF	TGTGCCAGCAGCTTAGCGCCTCGGGGACTGGAGACCCAGTACTTC
11	TRBV29-1	TRBD1	TRBJ2-7	-	CSVPRGREQYF	TGCAGCGTACCCAGGGGGAGAGAGCAGTACTTC
13	TRBV11-3	-	TRBJ1-2	-	CASSEVLNYGYTF	TGTGCCAGCAGCGAGGTTCTTAACTATGGCTACACCTTC
15	TRBV7-9	TRBD2	TRBJ2-3	-	CASRHTSGGDDTQYF	TGTGCCAGCAGGCATACTAGCGGGGGTGATGATACGCAGTATTTT
11	TRBV27	-	TRBJ2-1	few	CASSAYNEQFF	TGTGCCAGCAGCGCCTACAATGAGCAGTTCTTC
13	TRBV2	-	TRBJ1-2	-	CASSTGQNYGYTF	TGTGCCAGCAGTACAGGACAGAACTATGGCTACACCTTC
13	TRBV29-1	-	TRBJ1-3	-	CSVDPYSGNTIYF	TGCAGCGTTGATCCATACTCTGGAAACACCATATATTTT
14	TRBV2	-	TRBJ2-1	few	CASSELSTNNEQFF	TGTGCCAGCAGTGAATTAAGTACCAACAATGAGCAGTTCTTC
18	TRBV28	-	TRBJ2-3	-	CASSNYGSLGGRTDTQYF	TGTGCCAGCAGTAACTATGGATCCTTGGGGGGGCGAACAGATACGCAGTATTTT
16	TRBV6-5	TRBD1	TRBJ2-7	-	CASSYPEGQGSYEQYF	TGTGCCAGCAGTTACCCGGAGGGACAGGGAAGCTACGAGCAGTACTTC
15	TRBV4-1	-	TRBJ2-7	few	CASSQDLGRSYEQYF	TGCGCCAGCAGCCAAGATCTTGGCAGGAGCTACGAGCAGTACTTC
14	TRBV7-3	TRBD1	TRBJ2-1	-	CASSSDRGFDEQFF	TGTGCCAGCAGCTCGGACAGGGGATTCGATGAGCAGTTCTTC
14	TRBV20-1	TRBD1	TRBJ1-3	few	CSAAQGGPGNTIYF	TGCAGTGCAGCACAGGGGGGTCCTGGAAACACCATATATTTT
16	TRBV11-3	TRBD2	TRBJ2-3	-	CASSLEIAGGTDTQYF	TGTGCCAGCAGCTTAGAAATAGCGGGGGGCACAGATACGCAGTATTTT
16	TRBV6-1	TRBD2	TRBJ2-3	-	CASSSLAGGRTDTQYF	TGTGCCAGCAGTAGTTTAGCGGGGGGGCGGACAGATACGCAGTATTTT
13	TRBV29-1	TRBD1	TRBJ1-4	-	CSVVGQGGEKLFF	TGCAGCGTAGTTGGACAGGGTGGTGAAAAACTGTTTTTT
14	TRBV2	-	TRBJ1-5	-	CASRPTISNQPQHF	TGTGCCAGCAGGCCGACGATTAGCAATCAGCCCCAGCATTTT
13	TRBV5-1	-	TRBJ2-7	-	CASNTGADYEQYF	TGCGCCAGTAATACCGGGGCCGACTACGAGCAGTACTTC
16	TRBV2	TRBD1	TRBJ2-7	-	CASSRPRQGSAYEQYF	TGTGCCAGCAGTCGACCCAGACAGGGGTCGGCCTACGAGCAGTACTTC
12	TRBV29-1	-	TRBJ2-5	-	CSVEKRSETQYF	TGCAGCGTTGAAAAGCGGAGCGAGACCCAGTACTTC
12	TRBV28	-	TRBJ2-7	-	CASAKWNSEQYF	TGTGCCAGCGCGAAGTGGAACTCCGAGCAGTACTTC